The 24 T cell receptor beta chains presented below share a single source sample, sequenced in a study of shared clonotypes between healthy human individuals. Sequenced by immunoSEQ multiplex PCR; TCRdb stores in-frame clones only, minus some. The sample includes 2 million to 3 million clones, around 94% seen only once; the top ten take around 0.14%. The sequencing sample was made of naive CD4+ T cells sorted from blood. Subset defined: CD45RA+ positively selected. The receptors were gathered from a man between 18 and 29 years old in good health.

The chain combines TRBV27 with TRBJ1-4, with TRBD1 matching 7 bases. With 1 base clipped from V and 0 bases from J, the junction kept 8 bases outside the gene matches. The germline gives CDR1 MNHEY, CDR2 SMNVEV (reference sequence). The CDR3 runs to 18 residues. CDR3 sequence (DNA): TGTGCCAGCAGTTTATTCTATCCGACAGGGTCAACTAATGAAAAACTGTTTTTT. It translates to CASSLFYPTGSTNEKLFF.

V gene TRBV7-6 combines with J gene TRBJ2-5; TRBD2 matches 9 bases. With V trimmed by 8 bases and J by 1 base, 8 bases remained unmatched. CDR1 is SGHVS, CDR2 FNYEAQ, per germline. The CDR3 sequence is 15 residues long. CDR3 nucleotide sequence: TGTGCCAGCGGGGGTCTAGCGGGGACCCAAGAGACCCAGTACTTC. It encodes CASGGLAGTQETQYF.

The chain joins TRBV6-1 to TRBJ2-5, with unresolved D. Germline V gives CDR1 MNHNS, CDR2 SASEGT. Trimming left V 2 bases short and J 5 bases short, with 3 bases between. CDR3 size: 11 residues. The CDR3 reads CASSETETQYF. CDR3 DNA: TGTGCCAGCAGTGAAACTGAGACCCAGTACTTC.

This sequence joins TRBV9 and TRBJ2-6; D is possibly TRBD2 (6 bases). Germline V gene lookup returns CDR1 SGDLS and CDR2 YYNGEE. Trimming pared 4 bases from V and 4 bases from J, leaving 12 bases between. The CDR3 spans 15 residues. CDR3 DNA sequence: TGTGCCAGCAGCCAGGAGGGAGCCGGGGCCAACGTCCTGACTTTC. Residues: CASSQEGAGANVLTF.

J is TRBJ1-3 and V is TRBV21-1; TRBD1, as called in the table, went unchecked against the DNA. TRBV21-1 is noted as a pseudogene. The CDR3 consists of 17 residues. The CDR3 nucleotides are TGTGCCAGCAGCACATTGAGACAGGGTTTGGCAGGAAACACCATATATTTT. This gives the protein CASSTLRQGLAGNTIYF.

This clone was recorded only once. This chain uses TRBV28 with TRBJ2-5, with 7 bases matching TRBD1. CDR3 size: 14 residues. J lost 5 bases, V lost 4 bases, and 7 bases had no gene match. CDR1 is MDHEN, CDR2 SYDVKM, per germline. The chain's CDR3 is CASSYRQGGETQYF. CDR3 in DNA: TGTGCCAGCAGTTATCGACAGGGCGGGGAGACCCAGTACTTC.

The rearrangement links TRBV5-6 to TRBJ1-5, with 7 positions matching TRBD1. CDR3 size: 14 residues. Looked up from germline, CDR1 is SGHDT and CDR2 is YYEEEE. V dropped 2 bases and J dropped 8; count of bases not matched to a gene: 7. The CDR3 spells CASSFFDREEPQHF. CDR3 DNA: TGTGCCAGCAGCTTTTTCGACAGGGAAGAGCCCCAGCATTTT.

This clone was recorded a few times. This rearrangement joins TRBV23-1 to TRBJ2-7; 7 positions agree with TRBD1. TRBV23-1 is annotated as an ORF whose role is uncertain. There are 12 residues in the CDR3. Trimming cost V 4 bases and J 7 bases; bases outside gene matches: 4. The CDR3 here is CASSRDSYEQYF. Here the CDR3 DNA reads TGCGCCAGCAGTCGGGACAGTTATGAGCAGTACTTC.

The rearrangement joins TRBV10-3 to TRBJ2-7, with D tentatively TRBD1 or TRBD2 (6 bases each). Deletions cut 4 bases from V and 2 bases from J, with 21 bases between. This CDR3 comprises 17 residues. The V gene's germline CDR1 is ENHRY and CDR2 SYGVKD. The CDR3 is CAISAHPWRGFPYEQYF. The CDR3, as DNA: TGTGCCATCAGTGCTCATCCGTGGAGGGGGTTCCCCTACGAGCAGTACTTC.

The chain couples TRBV5-1 to TRBJ2-5, with D unclear. The CDR3 has 14 amino acids. The V end lost 4 bases, the J end lost 3 bases, and 13 bases lay between the germline ends. CDR1 SGHRS and CDR2 YFSETQ come from the germline V gene. The CDR3 bases are TGCGCCAGCAGCGGTAGTGATCCGAAAGAGACCCAGTACTTC. Translated: CASSGSDPKETQYF. Drawing the rest from reference TRBV5-1 and TRBJ2-5, the complete variable domain is KAGVTQTPRYLIKTRGQQVTLSCSPISGHRSVSWYQQTPGQGLQFLFEYFSETQRNKGNFPGRFSGRQFSNSRSEMNVSTLELGDSALYLCASSGSDPKETQYFGPGTRLLVL.

In DNA, the CDR3 is TGTGCCAGCAGCCCCGGGCAGCATGAAAAACTGTTTTTT. As protein: CASSPGQHEKLFF. The chain joins TRBV6-5 to TRBJ1-4; D is uncertain. Germline V gene data show CDR1 as MNHEY and CDR2 as SVGAGI. The V and J ends lost 6 bases and 6 bases respectively, with 11 bases between them. The CDR3 has 13 amino acids.

The chain employs TRBV15 and TRBJ1-4; D remains ambiguous. V lost 0 bases to trimming and J lost 5 bases, with 10 bases between them. The CDR3 extends over 15 amino acids. The germline V gene has CDR1 LNHNV and CDR2 YYDKDF (reference sequence). CDR3 sequence: CATSRDRNFNEKLFF. Written as DNA, the CDR3 is TGTGCCACCAGCAGAGATCGGAACTTCAATGAAAAACTGTTTTTT.

This rearrangement joins TRBV19 to TRBJ1-6; weak D call: TRBD1 (6 bases). Germline V lookup: CDR1 LNHDA, CDR2 SQIVND (reference sequence). The V gene lost 7 bases and the J gene lost 7 bases, with 11 bases spanning the gap. The CDR3 covers 13 residues. The CDR3 nucleotides are TGTGCCAGTAAACCCCAGGGGAATTCACCCCTCCACTTT. Residues: CASKPQGNSPLHF.

This clone was picked up one time. CDR3 nucleotide sequence: TGTGCCATCAGTGGGGGCCTGGTTGCCTACGAGCAGTACTTC. It is translated as CAISGGLVAYEQYF. The chain links TRBV10-3 to TRBJ2-7; D is possibly TRBD1 (5 bases). This CDR3 contains 14 residues. The germline V gene has CDR1 ENHRY and CDR2 SYGVKD. The V gene lost 4 bases and the J gene lost 2 bases, with 12 bases spanning the gap.

On this clone itself: Distinct nucleotide sequences in the sample also encode this CDR3. The V and J genes are TRBV2 and TRBJ2-3; D is uncertain. This CDR3 contains 12 residues. Trimming stripped 2 bases from V and 2 bases from J, with 2 bases between. Germline V lookup: CDR1 SNHLY, CDR2 FYNNEI. Written as DNA, the CDR3 is TGTGCCAGCAGTGAATCCACAGATACGCAGTATTTT. Translated: CASSESTDTQYF.

As for this clone: The sample contains more than one DNA sequence encoding this CDR3. The chain is built from TRBV10-3 and TRBJ2-5; a weak D match, TRBD2 (6 bases). The germline V and J ends were trimmed by 4 bases and 1 base, with 10 bases remaining between them. Germline V CDR1 and CDR2: ENHRY, SYGVKD. CDR3 length: 14 amino acids. CDR3 protein: CAISGGGVQETQYF. In nucleotides, the CDR3 is TGTGCCATCAGTGGGGGCGGGGTCCAAGAGACCCAGTACTTC.

In this sample, this clone turned up a few times. V usage is TRBV30 and J usage is TRBJ1-5; D is uncertain. The CDR3 is 15 residues long. The germline V gene has CDR1 GTSNPN and CDR2 SVGIG (reference sequence). The ends were cut back, 1 base at V and 0 bases at J, with 10 bases in the middle. The CDR3 coding sequence is TGTGCCTGGAGTGCCAGCTTCCATAGCAATCAGCCCCAGCATTTT. It codes for CAWSASFHSNQPQHF.

V is TRBV4-1 and J is TRBJ1-1, with D unresolved. The CDR3 runs 13 residues. Trimming left V 3 bases short and J 1 base short, with 6 bases between. Germline loops: CDR1 MGHRA, CDR2 YSYEKL. CDR3 nucleotides: TGCGCCAGCAGCCAGTGGGGGAACACTGAAGCTTTCTTT. As protein: CASSQWGNTEAFF.

This clone appeared a few times. V gene TRBV27 combines with J gene TRBJ1-2, with D maybe TRBD1 (5 bases). CDR1 is MNHEY and CDR2 is SMNVEV in the germline V gene (reference sequence). CDR3 size: 15 residues. Trimming shortened V by 6 bases and J by 4 bases, and 18 bases separated the two germline ends. CDR3 DNA sequence: TGTGCCAGCAGCCCGGGAAGCGGGGCTGTCTATGGCTACACCTTC. Amino acid sequence: CASSPGSGAVYGYTF.

The V call is TRBV27, the J call TRBJ2-5, with 9 positions matching TRBD1. CDR1 and CDR2 from the germline V gene are MNHEY and SMNVEV (reference sequence). This CDR3 is built from 14 residues. V was clipped by 4 bases and J by 3 bases; unmatched bases: 3. For the CDR3, the DNA is TGTGCCAGCAGTTGGGGACAGGGCAAAGAGACCCAGTACTTC. Translation gives CASSWGQGKETQYF.

The V call is TRBV6-6, the J call TRBJ2-3, with 11 bases fitting TRBD1. Per germline, CDR1 MNHNY and CDR2 SVGAGI (reference sequence). V gave up 6 bases and J gave up 3 bases; unmatched junction bases: 5. The CDR3 extends over 15 amino acids. CDR3 region: CASSSGQGATDTQYF. The CDR3 DNA sequence: TGTGCCAGCAGCTCCGGACAGGGGGCAACAGATACGCAGTATTTT.

This clone occurred once. V usage is TRBV6-1 and J usage is TRBJ1-6, with 7 positions matching TRBD1. Germline V lookup: CDR1 MNHNS, CDR2 SASEGT. Losses at the gene ends were 3 bases for V and 9 bases for J; bases not matched to a gene: 5. The CDR3 contains 14 residues. The CDR3 sequence is CASSEQGGGSPLHF. The CDR3 nucleotides read TGTGCCAGCAGTGAGCAGGGGGGAGGTTCACCCCTCCACTTT.

The chain recombines TRBV10-1 with TRBJ2-3; no reliable D call. The length of the CDR3 is 11 residues. The germline V and J ends were trimmed by 8 bases and 4 bases, with 7 bases remaining between them. Germline V gene lookup returns CDR1 WNHNN and CDR2 SYGVQD (reference sequence). The CDR3 reads CASHGPDTQYF. CDR3 DNA sequence: TGCGCCAGCCATGGCCCAGATACGCAGTATTTT.

This chain joins TRBV7-2 and TRBJ2-7; no reliable D call. Between the trimmed V and J ends, which lost 1 base and 0 bases, there was a span of 13 bases. Germline values: CDR1 SGHTA, CDR2 FQGNSA. The length of the CDR3 is 16 residues. CDR3 in amino acids: CASSLGHGSSSYEQYF. The CDR3 region has the DNA TGTGCCAGCAGCTTAGGACATGGATCATCCTCCTACGAGCAGTACTTC.